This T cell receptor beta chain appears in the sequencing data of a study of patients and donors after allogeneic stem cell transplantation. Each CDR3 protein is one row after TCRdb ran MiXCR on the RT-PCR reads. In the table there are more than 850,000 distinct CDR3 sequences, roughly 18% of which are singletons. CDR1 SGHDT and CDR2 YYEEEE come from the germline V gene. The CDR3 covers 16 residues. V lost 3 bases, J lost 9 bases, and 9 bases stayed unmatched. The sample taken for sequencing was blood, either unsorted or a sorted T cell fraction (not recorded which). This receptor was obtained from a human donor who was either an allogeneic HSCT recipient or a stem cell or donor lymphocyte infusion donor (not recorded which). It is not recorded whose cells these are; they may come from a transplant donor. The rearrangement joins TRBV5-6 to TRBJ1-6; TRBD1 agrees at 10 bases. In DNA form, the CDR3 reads TGTGCCAGCAGCTCCCGCCGGACAGGGGGAGGTTCACCCCTCCACTTT. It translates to CASSSRRTGGGSPLHF.